This passage covers 4 T cell receptor beta chains from one sample sequenced in a study of T cell responses to AZD1222 COVID-19 vaccine. The repertoire was sequenced with immunoSEQ multiplex PCR; TCRdb's copy has only in-frame clones and lacks some. The sample shows 75,000 to 100,000 clones, around 88% of them seen only once. The specimen comprised peripheral blood, sampled on day 0 of AZD1222 vaccination. These receptors were obtained from an adult in good health.

This rearrangement joins TRBV4-2 to TRBJ2-1; D might be TRBD1 (5 bases). Germline V gene lookup returns CDR1 LGHNA and CDR2 YNFKEQ. The CDR3 has 14 residues. The V end was cut by 1 base, the J end by 9 bases, with 13 bases between. The CDR3 nucleotides read TGTGCCAGCAGCCAAGTACCCAGCCAGGGTGAGCAGTTCTTC. It yields the protein CASSQVPSQGEQFF.

The DNA for the CDR3 is TGTGCCAGCAGTCCACAGGGGCTGAGCTATGGCTACACCTTC. Its protein is CASSPQGLSYGYTF. The chain employs TRBV6-2 or TRBV6-3 and TRBJ1-2; 7 bases fit TRBD1. The trim removed 5 bases at V and 4 bases at J, leaving 7 bases unmatched. CDR1 is MNHEY and CDR2 is SVGEGT in the germline V gene. The CDR3 runs 14 residues.

The chain links TRBV7-2 to TRBJ2-4; TRBD1 aligns across 8 bases. With 2 bases clipped from V and 10 bases from J, the junction kept 7 bases outside the gene matches. This CDR3 has 14 residues. CDR1 is SGHTA, CDR2 FQGNSA, per germline. For the CDR3, the DNA is TGTGCCAGCAGCTTACAGGGGGCTAGGTCGATTCAGTACTTC. Translating gives CASSLQGARSIQYF.

The chain uses TRBV3-1 (or the pseudogene TRBV3-2) and TRBJ2-2; D remains unclear. Germline CDR1 is LGHDT and CDR2 is YNNKEL (reference sequence). The CDR3 consists of 15 residues. Trimming left V 3 bases short and J 2 bases short, with 10 bases between. The CDR3: CASSQGHINTGELFF. The CDR3 DNA follows: TGTGCCAGCAGCCAGGGTCACATAAACACCGGGGAGCTGTTTTTT.